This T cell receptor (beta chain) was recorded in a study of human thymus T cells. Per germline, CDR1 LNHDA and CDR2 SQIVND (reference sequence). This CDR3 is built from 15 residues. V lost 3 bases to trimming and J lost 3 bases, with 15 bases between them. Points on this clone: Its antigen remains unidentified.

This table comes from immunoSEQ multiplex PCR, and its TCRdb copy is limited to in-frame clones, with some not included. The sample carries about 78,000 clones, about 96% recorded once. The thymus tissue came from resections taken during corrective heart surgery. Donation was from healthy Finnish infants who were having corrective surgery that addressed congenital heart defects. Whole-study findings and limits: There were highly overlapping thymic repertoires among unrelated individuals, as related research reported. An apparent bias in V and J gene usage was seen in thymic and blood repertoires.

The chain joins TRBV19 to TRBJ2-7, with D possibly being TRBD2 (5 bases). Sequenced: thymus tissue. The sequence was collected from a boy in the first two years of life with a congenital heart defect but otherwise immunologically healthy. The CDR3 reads CASSMGEGRIYEQYF. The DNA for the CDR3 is TGTGCCAGTAGTATGGGTGAGGGCAGGATCTACGAGCAGTACTTC.